This TCR beta chain was identified during a study of T cell repertoires in cytomegalovirus infection. Study-wide findings and caveats: Predominance within the ex vivo response was attributable to HLA-C-restricted CMV-specific TCR beta clonotypes.

This clonotype was counted between two and nine times. Its specificity is not known. TCRdb reprocessed the reads with MiXCR, giving one entry per CDR3 protein. The sample lists fewer than 950,000 distinct CDR3 sequences, 32% occurring once. CDR3 length equals 12 residues. The V and J ends lost 8 bases and 6 bases respectively, with 11 bases between them. This chain uses TRBV12-3 or TRBV12-4 with TRBJ2-1, with a possible D match to TRBD1 (5 bases). This receptor was obtained from a human donor in good health (CMV status not recorded). Some clones in this sample may be carry-over from other donors' samples. Sequencing was performed on cultured CD8+ T cells from PBMCs, taken from culture after CMV antigen stimulation. CDR3 protein: CASGAGSNEQFF. CDR3 coding DNA: TGTGCCAGCGGGGCTGGCTCCAATGAGCAGTTCTTC.